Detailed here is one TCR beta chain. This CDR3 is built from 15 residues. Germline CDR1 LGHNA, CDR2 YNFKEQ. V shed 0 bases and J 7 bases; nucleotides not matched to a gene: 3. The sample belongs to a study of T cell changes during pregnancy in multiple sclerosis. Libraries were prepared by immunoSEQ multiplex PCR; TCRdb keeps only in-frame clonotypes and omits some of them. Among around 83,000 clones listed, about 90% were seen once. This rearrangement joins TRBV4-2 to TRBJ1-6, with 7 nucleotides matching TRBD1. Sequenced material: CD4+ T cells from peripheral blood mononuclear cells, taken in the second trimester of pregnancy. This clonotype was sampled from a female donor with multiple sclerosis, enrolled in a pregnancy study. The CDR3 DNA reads TGTGCCAGCAGCCAAGAGGGGACAGAAAATTCACCCCTCCACTTT. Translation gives CASSQEGTENSPLHF.